These 2 T cell receptor beta chains share one sample of origin, sequenced in a study of T-cell reconstitution after alpha-beta-depleted transplantation in children. A library of TCRbeta sequences, prepared with unique molecular identifiers, was generated. TCRdb recomputed calls from the PCR reads with MiXCR, one row per CDR3 protein. The repertoire includes about 360,000 distinct CDR3 sequences, 13% of them detected once, and roughly 4.5% sits in the top ten. This sample comprised PBMCs, obtained from the stem cell graft. The origin of the receptors is a human donor who donated a stem cell graft to a child with Fanconi anemia.

J is TRBJ2-7 and V is TRBV7-9; unclear D gene. V gave up 5 bases and J gave up 7 bases, with 12 bases separating them. The CDR3 length is 12 residues. Germline V CDR1 and CDR2: SEHNR, FQNEAQ (reference sequence). The CDR3 is CASSEVGWEQYF. DNA for the CDR3: TGTGCCAGCAGCGAGGTGGGGTGGGAGCAGTACTTC.

The rearrangement joins TRBV4-2 to TRBJ1-5; weak D call: TRBD1 (6 bases). Germline loops: CDR1 LGHNA, CDR2 YNFKEQ. The CDR3 extends over 15 amino acids. The V end was cut by 3 bases, the J end by 5 bases, with 14 bases between. The CDR3 protein is CASSQWPGGHQPQHF. DNA of the CDR3: TGTGCCAGCAGCCAGTGGCCCGGGGGGCATCAGCCCCAGCATTTT.